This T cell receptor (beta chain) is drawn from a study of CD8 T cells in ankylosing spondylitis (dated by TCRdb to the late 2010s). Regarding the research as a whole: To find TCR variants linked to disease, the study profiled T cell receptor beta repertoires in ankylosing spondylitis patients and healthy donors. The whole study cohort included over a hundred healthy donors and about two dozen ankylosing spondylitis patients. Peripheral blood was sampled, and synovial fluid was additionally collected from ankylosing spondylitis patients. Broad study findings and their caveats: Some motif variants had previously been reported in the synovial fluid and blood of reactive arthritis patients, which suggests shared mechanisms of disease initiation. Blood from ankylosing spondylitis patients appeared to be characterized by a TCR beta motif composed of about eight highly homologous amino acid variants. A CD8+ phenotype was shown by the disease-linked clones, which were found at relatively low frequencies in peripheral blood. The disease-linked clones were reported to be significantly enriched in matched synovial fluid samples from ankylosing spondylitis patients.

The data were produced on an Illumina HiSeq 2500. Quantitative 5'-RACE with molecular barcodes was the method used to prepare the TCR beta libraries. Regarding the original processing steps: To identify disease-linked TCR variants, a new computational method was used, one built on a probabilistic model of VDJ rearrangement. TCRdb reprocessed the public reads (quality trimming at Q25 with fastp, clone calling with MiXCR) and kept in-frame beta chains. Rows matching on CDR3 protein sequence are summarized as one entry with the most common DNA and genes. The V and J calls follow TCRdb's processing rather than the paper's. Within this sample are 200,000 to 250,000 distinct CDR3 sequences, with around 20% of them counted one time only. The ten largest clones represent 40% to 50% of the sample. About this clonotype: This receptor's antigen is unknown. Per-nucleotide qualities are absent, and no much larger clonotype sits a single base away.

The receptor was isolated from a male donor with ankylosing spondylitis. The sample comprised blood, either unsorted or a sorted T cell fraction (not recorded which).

The nucleotides read TGTGCCAGCAGCCAAGATCGAAGGCAGGGAAGTCGAAACACTGAAGCTTTCTTT. Its amino acids are CASSQDRRQGSRNTEAFF. The sequence links TRBV4-2 to TRBJ1-1; TRBD1 is a weak D gene call, 5 bases matching. For CDR1 and CDR2, the germline V gene lists LGHNA and YNFKEQ. Spanning cysteine to phenylalanine, the CDR3 consists of 18 amino acids. Only the CDR3 DNA is retained, 54 bases long and in frame from the first base. V and J are truncated by 0 bases and 2 bases respectively, leaving an intervening sequence of 19 bases.